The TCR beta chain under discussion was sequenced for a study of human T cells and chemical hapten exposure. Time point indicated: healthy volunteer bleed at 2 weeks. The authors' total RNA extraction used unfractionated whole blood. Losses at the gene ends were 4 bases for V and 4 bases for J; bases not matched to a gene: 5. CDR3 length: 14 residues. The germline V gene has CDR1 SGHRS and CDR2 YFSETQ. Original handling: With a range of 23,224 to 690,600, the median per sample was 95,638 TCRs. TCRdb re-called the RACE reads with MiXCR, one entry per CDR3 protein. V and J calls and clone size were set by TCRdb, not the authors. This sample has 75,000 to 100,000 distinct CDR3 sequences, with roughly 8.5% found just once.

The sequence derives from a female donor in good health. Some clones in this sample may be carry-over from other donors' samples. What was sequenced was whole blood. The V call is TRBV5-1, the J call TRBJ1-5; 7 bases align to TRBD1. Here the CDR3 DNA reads TGCGCCAGCAGCCCCAGGGGGGAAAATCAGCCCCAGCATTTT. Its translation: CASSPRGENQPQHF.